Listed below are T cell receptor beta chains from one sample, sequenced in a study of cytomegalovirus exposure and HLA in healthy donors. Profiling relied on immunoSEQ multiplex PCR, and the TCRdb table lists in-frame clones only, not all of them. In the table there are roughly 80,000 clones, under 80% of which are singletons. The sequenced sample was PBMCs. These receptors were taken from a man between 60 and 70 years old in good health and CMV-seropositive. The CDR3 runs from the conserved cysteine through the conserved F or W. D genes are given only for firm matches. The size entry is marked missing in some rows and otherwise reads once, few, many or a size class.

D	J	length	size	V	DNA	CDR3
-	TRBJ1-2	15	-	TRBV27	TGTGCCAGCAGTTTAAGGGGGAGTGTTAACTATGGCTACACCTTC	CASSLRGSVNYGYTF
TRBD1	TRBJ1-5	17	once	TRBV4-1	TGCGCCAGCAGCCTTACAGGACAGGGCAGTAGCAATCAGCCCCAGCATTTT	CASSLTGQGSSNQPQHF
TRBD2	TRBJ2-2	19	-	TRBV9	TGTGCCAGCAGCGTCTCGGGACTAGCCTCGACTCCTAACACCGGGGAGCTGTTTTTT	CASSVSGLASTPNTGELFF
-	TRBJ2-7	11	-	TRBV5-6	TGTGCCAGCAGCTTCCGTAACGAGCAGTACTTC	CASSFRNEQYF
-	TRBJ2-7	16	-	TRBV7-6	TGTGCCAGCAGCCCAGCAGGCAGGGGGAGGTCCTACGAGCAGTACTTC	CASSPAGRGRSYEQYF
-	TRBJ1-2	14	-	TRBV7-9	TGTGCCAGCAGCCCGGATGGAATTTACTATGGCTGCACCTTC	CASSPDGIYYGCTF
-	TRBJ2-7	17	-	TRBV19	TGTGCCAGTAGTATAAAAGTAAGGACTACAGACTCCTACGAGCAGTACTTC	CASSIKVRTTDSYEQYF
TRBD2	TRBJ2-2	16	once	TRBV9	TGTGCCAGCAGCGTAGCTGGGGCGGGAGAGCTCGGGGAGCTGTTTTTT	CASSVAGAGELGELFF
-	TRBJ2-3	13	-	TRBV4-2	TGTGCCAGCAGCCAAGTTCGAGGGGATACGCAGTATTTT	CASSQVRGDTQYF
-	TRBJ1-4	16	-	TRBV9	TGTGCCAGCAGCGCCTGGGGGGGGCAGCTGAATGAAAAACTGTTTTTT	CASSAWGGQLNEKLFF
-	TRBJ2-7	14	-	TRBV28	TGTGCCAGCAGTCCGCCCTACCGTAACGGCGAGCAGTACTTC	CASSPPYRNGEQYF
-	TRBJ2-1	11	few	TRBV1	TGCACCAGCAGCTACAGAGATGAGCAGTTCTTC	CTSSYRDEQFF
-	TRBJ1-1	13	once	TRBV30	TGTGCCTGGAGCACGCACGGGGGCACTGAAGCTTTCTTT	CAWSTHGGTEAFF
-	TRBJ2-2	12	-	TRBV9	TGTGCCAGCAGCGTAGGCGGCCGGGAGCTGTTTTTT	CASSVGGRELFF
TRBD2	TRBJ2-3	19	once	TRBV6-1	TGTGCCAGCAGTGAAGGGCTAGCGGGGGGCCTCTTCGGGTTAGATACGCAGTATTTT	CASSEGLAGGLFGLDTQYF
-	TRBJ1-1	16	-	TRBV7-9	TGTGCCAGCAGCTTACAGGGGATGGGACGAAGTAGTGAAGCTTTCTTT	CASSLQGMGRSSEAFF
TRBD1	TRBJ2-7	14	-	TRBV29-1	TGCAGCGTTGTGGCAGGGGGCCACTCCTACGAGCAGTACTTC	CSVVAGGHSYEQYF
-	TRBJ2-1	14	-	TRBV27	TGTGCCAGCAGTTTTACAGGGTCCCCGAGTGAGCAGTTCTTC	CASSFTGSPSEQFF
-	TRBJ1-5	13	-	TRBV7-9	TGTTCCAGCAGCCCAGGGGGCAATCAGCCCCAGCATTTT	CSSSPGGNQPQHF
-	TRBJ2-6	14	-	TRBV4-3	TGCGCCAGCAGCCAAGGAACAGGGGCCAACGTCCTGACTTTC	CASSQGTGANVLTF
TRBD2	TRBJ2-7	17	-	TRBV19	TGTGCCACCAGGGCCGGAGGGCTAGCGGGAGCGGGCTACGAGCAGTACTTC	CATRAGGLAGAGYEQYF
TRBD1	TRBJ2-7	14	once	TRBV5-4	TGTGCCAGCAGCTTAGGACAGGGGCACTACGAGCAGTACTTC	CASSLGQGHYEQYF
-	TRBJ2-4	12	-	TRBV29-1	TGCAGCGTTGAAGACGTGGAGAACATTCAGTACTTC	CSVEDVENIQYF
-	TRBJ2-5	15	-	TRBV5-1	TGCGCCAGCAGCTGGGGGGAAGGGCGGGAAGAGACCCAGTACTTC	CASSWGEGREETQYF
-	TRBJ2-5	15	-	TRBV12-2	TGTGCAAGTCGCTTAGGAGGTCAGGGGGAAGAGACCCAGTACTTC	CASRLGGQGEETQYF
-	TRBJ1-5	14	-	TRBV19	TGTGCCACCTGGGGGGGGGATAGCAATCAGCCCCAGCATTTT	CATWGGDSNQPQHF
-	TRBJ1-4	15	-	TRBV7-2	TGTGCCAGCAGCTCCCACAGACCTCCTGGTGAAAAACTGTTTTTT	CASSSHRPPGEKLFF
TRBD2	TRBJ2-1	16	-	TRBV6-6	TGTGCCAGCAGTTACCAAGTGGGACTAGCGGACAATGAGCAGTTCTTC	CASSYQVGLADNEQFF
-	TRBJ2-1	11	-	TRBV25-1	TGCGCCAGCCGTTTCTACAATGAGCAGTTCTTC	CASRFYNEQFF
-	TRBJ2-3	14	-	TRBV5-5	TGTGCCAGCAGCTTACTAGAGAACACAGATACGCAGTATTTT	CASSLLENTDTQYF
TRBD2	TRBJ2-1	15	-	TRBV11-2	TGTGCCAGCAGCTCCCCGGCGGGAGGGCGGGATGAGCAGTTCTTC	CASSSPAGGRDEQFF
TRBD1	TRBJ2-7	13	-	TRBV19	TGTGCCAGTAGTGTTGGACAGGGCTACGAGCAGTACTTC	CASSVGQGYEQYF
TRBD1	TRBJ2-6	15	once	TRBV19	TGTGCCAGTAGTACCGGGACAGGGGGGAACAACGTCCTGACTTTC	CASSTGTGGNNVLTF
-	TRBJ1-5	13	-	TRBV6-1	TGTGCCAGCAGTGAACAGAGGGATCAGCCCCAGCATTTT	CASSEQRDQPQHF
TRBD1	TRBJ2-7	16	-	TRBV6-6	TGTGCCAGCAGTACTTCCAGACAGGGGGTTACCTACGAGCAGTACTTC	CASSTSRQGVTYEQYF
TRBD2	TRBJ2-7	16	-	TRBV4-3	TGCGCCAGCAGCCAGGGGAGGGGAATAAGCTCCTACGAGCAGTACTTC	CASSQGRGISSYEQYF
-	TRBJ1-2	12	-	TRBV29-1	TGCAGCGTCCCCACGGGGATTGGTGGCTACACCTTC	CSVPTGIGGYTF
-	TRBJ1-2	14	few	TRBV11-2	TGTGCCAGCAGCCCCACCACAGGGAACTATGGCTACACCTTC	CASSPTTGNYGYTF
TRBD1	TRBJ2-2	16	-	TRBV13	TGTGCCAGCAGATCTAGACAGGGGCAGGACACCGGGGAGCTGTTTTTT	CASRSRQGQDTGELFF
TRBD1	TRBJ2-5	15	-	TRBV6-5	TGTGCCAGCAGTCGGACAGGGGGCTTAGTAGAGACCCAGTACTTC	CASSRTGGLVETQYF
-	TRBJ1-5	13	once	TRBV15	TGTGCCACCAGCAGAGATAGGAGTAGAGCCCAGCATTTT	CATSRDRSRAQHF
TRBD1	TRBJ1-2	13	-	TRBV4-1	TGCGCCAGCAGCGTCCGGGACAGCTATGGCTACACCTTC	CASSVRDSYGYTF
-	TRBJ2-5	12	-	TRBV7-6	TGTGCCAGCAGAACCGGGGTGGAGACCCAGTACTTC	CASRTGVETQYF
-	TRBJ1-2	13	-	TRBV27	TGTGCCAGCAGTTTCTCTTACAGGGCAGGCTACACCTTC	CASSFSYRAGYTF
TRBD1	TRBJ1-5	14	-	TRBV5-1	TGCGCCAGCAGCTTGGAAGGGGACAGGGGGCCCCAGCATTTT	CASSLEGDRGPQHF
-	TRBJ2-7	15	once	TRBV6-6	TGTGCCAGCAGTTACTCGAAGGTGGGCGCCGGCGAGCAGTACTTC	CASSYSKVGAGEQYF
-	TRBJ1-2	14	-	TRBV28	TGTGCCAGCACCGGGACTCCATGGGGTGATGGCTACACCTTC	CASTGTPWGDGYTF
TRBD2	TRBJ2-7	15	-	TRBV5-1	TGCGCCAGCAGCTTGGCTGGCGGGAGTACGGCCGAGCAGTACTTC	CASSLAGGSTAEQYF
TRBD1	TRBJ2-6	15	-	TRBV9	TGTGCCAGCAGCCGACAGGGCTCTGGGGCCAACGTCCTGACTTTC	CASSRQGSGANVLTF
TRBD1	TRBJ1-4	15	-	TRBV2	TGTGCCAGCAGTGCCCCGGACAGGGATAATGAAAAACTGTTTTTT	CASSAPDRDNEKLFF
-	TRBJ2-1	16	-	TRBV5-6	TGTGCCAGCAGCACTCTACTAGTTCGGCTCCACAATGAGCAGTTCTTC	CASSTLLVRLHNEQFF